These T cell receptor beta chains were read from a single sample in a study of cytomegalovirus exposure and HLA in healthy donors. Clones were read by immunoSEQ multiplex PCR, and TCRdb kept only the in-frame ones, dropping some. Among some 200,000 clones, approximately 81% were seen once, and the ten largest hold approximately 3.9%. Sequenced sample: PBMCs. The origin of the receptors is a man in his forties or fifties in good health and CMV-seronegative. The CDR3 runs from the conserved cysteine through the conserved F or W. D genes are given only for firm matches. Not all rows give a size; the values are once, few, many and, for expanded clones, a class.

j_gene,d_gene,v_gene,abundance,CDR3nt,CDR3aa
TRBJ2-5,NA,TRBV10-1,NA,TGCGCCAGCAGTCTACAGGTCCAAGAGACCCAGTACTTC,CASSLQVQETQYF
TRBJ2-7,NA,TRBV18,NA,TGTGCCAGCTCACGGGGGGACTACGAGCAGTACTTC,CASSRGDYEQYF
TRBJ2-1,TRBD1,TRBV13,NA,TGTGCCAGCAGCCGACAGGGCGCCTACAATGAGCAGTTCTTC,CASSRQGAYNEQFF
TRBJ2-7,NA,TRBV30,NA,TGTGCCTGGAAGACGCAATCTAGTAGCTCCTACGAGCAGTACTTC,CAWKTQSSSSYEQYF
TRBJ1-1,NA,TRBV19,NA,TGTGCCAGTAGTACAGGTCAGAACACTGAAGCTTTCTTT,CASSTGQNTEAFF
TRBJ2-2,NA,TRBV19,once,TGTGCCAGTAGTATAGTGACTAACACCGGGGAGCTGTTTTTT,CASSIVTNTGELFF
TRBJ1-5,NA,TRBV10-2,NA,TGCGCCAGCACGGGGGGCGCGGGGCAGCCCCAGCATTTT,CASTGGAGQPQHF
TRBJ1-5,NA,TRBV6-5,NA,TGTGCCAGCAGTTACTTTAAAACTACCCAGCCCCAGCATTTT,CASSYFKTTQPQHF
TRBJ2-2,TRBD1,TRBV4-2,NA,TGTGCCAGCAGCCCGTCGGGACAGGGGGGCACCGGGGAGCTGTTTTTT,CASSPSGQGGTGELFF
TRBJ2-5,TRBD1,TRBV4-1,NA,TGCGCCAGCAGCCAAGGACAGGGTGGACAAGAGACCCAGTACTTC,CASSQGQGGQETQYF
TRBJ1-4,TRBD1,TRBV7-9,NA,TGTGCCAGCAGCCCACCGGGACAGGGGCGAGAAAAACTGTTTTTT,CASSPPGQGREKLFF
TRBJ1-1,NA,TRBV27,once,TGTGCCAGCAGTTCTTCCCCCGGGTTTGAAGCTTTCTTT,CASSSSPGFEAFF
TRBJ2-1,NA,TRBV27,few,TGTGCCAGCAGTTCAGACAATGAGCAGTTCTTC,CASSSDNEQFF
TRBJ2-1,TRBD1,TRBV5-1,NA,TGCGCCAGCAGCTCCGGGACAGGGGTGAGCAATGAGCAGTTCTTC,CASSSGTGVSNEQFF
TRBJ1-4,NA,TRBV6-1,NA,TGTGCCAGCAGTGAAGATTCCCCGACAGGCGCAGCAACTAATGAAAAACTGTTTTTT,CASSEDSPTGAATNEKLFF
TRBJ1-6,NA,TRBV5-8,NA,TGTGCCAGCAGCTCCCTAACGGGGAGCTCCTATAATTCACCCCTCCACTTT,CASSSLTGSSYNSPLHF
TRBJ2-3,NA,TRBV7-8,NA,TGTGCCAGCAGCGTCCGGGGGGCCCTAGCAACAGATACGCAGTATTTT,CASSVRGALATDTQYF
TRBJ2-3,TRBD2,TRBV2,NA,TGTGCCAGCGGACTAGCGGGGGTCACAGATACGCAGTATTTT,CASGLAGVTDTQYF
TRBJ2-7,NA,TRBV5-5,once,TGTGCCAGCAGCTCCCCCAAGGGGGTCCACGAGCAGTACTTC,CASSSPKGVHEQYF
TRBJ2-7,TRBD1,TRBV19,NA,TGTGCCAGTAGTAGACACGGGACAGGGGACTACGAGCAGTACTTC,CASSRHGTGDYEQYF
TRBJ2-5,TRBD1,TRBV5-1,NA,TGCGCCAGCAGCTCCTGGACAGGGCAAGAGACCCAGTACTTC,CASSSWTGQETQYF
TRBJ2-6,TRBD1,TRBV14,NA,TGTGCCAGCAGCCAGGACAGGGCTGGGGCCAACGTCCTGACTTTC,CASSQDRAGANVLTF
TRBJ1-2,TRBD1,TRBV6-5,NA,TGTGCCAGCATTATACAGGGGGCAAATGGCTACACCTTC,CASIIQGANGYTF
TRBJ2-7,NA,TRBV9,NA,TGTGCCAGCAGCGTGGGGGTGAGGACAGACTACGAGCAGTACTTC,CASSVGVRTDYEQYF
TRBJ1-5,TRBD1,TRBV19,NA,TGTGCCAGTAGTATTCGGACAGGGGGCAGACAGCCCCAGCATTTT,CASSIRTGGRQPQHF
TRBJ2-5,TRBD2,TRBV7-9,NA,TGTTCCAGCGAGCGGGGGGAAGAGACCCAGTACTTC,CSSERGEETQYF
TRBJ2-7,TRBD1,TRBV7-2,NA,TGTGCCAGCAGCTTACGATACGGGACAGGGACCTACGAGCAGTACTTC,CASSLRYGTGTYEQYF
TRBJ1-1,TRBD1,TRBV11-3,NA,TGTGCCAGCAGCTTGGAATGGACAGGGGTCTCTACTGAAGCTTTCTTT,CASSLEWTGVSTEAFF
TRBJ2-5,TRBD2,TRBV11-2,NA,TGTGCCAGCCGCCTGGGGGGGAAAGAGACCCAGTACTTC,CASRLGGKETQYF
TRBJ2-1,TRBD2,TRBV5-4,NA,TGTGCCAGCAGCTCCGGGGGAACTAGCGGGCTAAACAATGAGCAGTTCTTC,CASSSGGTSGLNNEQFF
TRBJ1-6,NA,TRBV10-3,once,TGTGCCACCGGGGGGGGTTCACCCCTCCACTTT,CATGGGSPLHF